Listed here are 30 T cell receptor beta chains from one sample, sequenced in a study of cytomegalovirus exposure and HLA in healthy donors (dated by TCRdb to 2017 to 2019). The method behind the library was the immunoSEQ multiplex PCR assay. A mixture of 60 forward primers for TCR Vbeta segments and 13 reverse primers for TCR Jbeta segments was used in the multiplex PCR. The immuneACCESS repertoire file appears here via TCRdb, limited to in-frame rearrangements. These files lack a portion of the clones; in checked studies, under half of the deficit traces to unresolved V genes, and the cause of the others is not known. The sample profile shows about 150,000 clones; roughly four fifths of them were found once. The ten largest clones represent roughly 1.4% of the sample. Material: PBMCs. These receptors originate from a man aged 35-49 years in good health and CMV-seronegative.

The gene calls are TRBV28 and TRBJ1-1, with D possibly matching TRBD1 (5 bases). V gave up 1 base and J gave up 5 bases, with 5 bases separating them. CDR1 MDHEN and CDR2 SYDVKM come from the germline V gene. The CDR3 loop spans 12 amino acids. The CDR3 nucleotides are TGTGCCAGCAGTTTATACAGGACTGAAGCTTTCTTT. The encoded protein is CASSLYRTEAFF.

The chain couples TRBV19 to TRBJ2-5; 7 positions agree with TRBD1. With V trimmed by 5 bases and J by 0 bases, 6 bases remained unmatched. CDR3 length: 15 residues. The germline V gene has CDR1 LNHDA and CDR2 SQIVND (reference sequence). The CDR3 region is CASSVRGQYQETQYF. In DNA, the CDR3 is TGTGCCAGTAGTGTAAGGGGGCAATACCAAGAGACCCAGTACTTC. Filled out from reference TRBV19 and TRBJ2-5, the complete variable domain reads DGGITQSPKYLFRKEGQNVTLSCEQNLNHDAMYWYRQDPGQGLRLIYYSQIVNDFQKGDIAEGYSVSREKKESFPLTVTSAQKNPTAFYLCASSVRGQYQETQYFGPGTRLLVL.

The rearrangement joins TRBV7-9 to TRBJ2-1, with 10 bases identical to TRBD2. The CDR3 covers 14 residues. V lost 4 bases to trimming and J lost 7 bases; unmatched junction nucleotides: 4. In germline, CDR1 is SEHNR, CDR2 FQNEAQ (reference sequence). CDR3 DNA: TGTGCCAGCAGCTCTAGCGGGAGTGTGAATGAGCAGTTCTTC. The encoded protein is CASSSSGSVNEQFF.

This clone was detected a few times. J is TRBJ2-3 and V is TRBV25-1; D is perhaps TRBD2 (5 bases). V lost 4 bases, J lost 6 bases, and 17 bases lay in between. The CDR3 is 15 amino acids. Germline values: CDR1 MGHDK, CDR2 SYGVNS. The CDR3 coding sequence is TGTGCCAGCAGTGGGTTAACACTAGTTTTGGATACGCAGTATTTT. Its translation: CASSGLTLVLDTQYF.

This clone was seen just once. The chain uses TRBV19 and TRBJ2-1; 7 nucleotides align to TRBD2. CDR1 is LNHDA, CDR2 SQIVND, per germline (reference sequence). After removal of 7 bases from V and 5 bases from J, the junction contained 11 bases not matched to a gene. There are 15 residues in the CDR3. The CDR3 sequence: CASKGASGGHNEQFF. The CDR3 coding sequence is TGTGCCAGTAAAGGGGCTAGCGGCGGTCACAATGAGCAGTTCTTC. Full variable domain (missing parts from reference TRBV19 and TRBJ2-1): DGGITQSPKYLFRKEGQNVTLSCEQNLNHDAMYWYRQDPGQGLRLIYYSQIVNDFQKGDIAEGYSVSREKKESFPLTVTSAQKNPTAFYLCASKGASGGHNEQFFGPGTRLTVL.

This chain uses TRBV7-8 with TRBJ2-2; 10 nucleotides match TRBD2. This CDR3 has 20 residues. Losses at the gene ends were 5 bases for V and 0 bases for J; bases not matched to a gene: 15. From germline, CDR1 is SGHVS and CDR2 FQNEAQ. The CDR3 region is CASSDTIAGGPFTNTGELFF. The CDR3 region has the DNA TGTGCCAGCAGCGACACTATAGCGGGAGGCCCCTTCACGAACACCGGGGAGCTGTTTTTT.

V and J are TRBV18 and TRBJ1-2; D is undetermined. Germline V gene data show CDR1 as KGHSH and CDR2 as LQKENI. V gave up 2 bases and J gave up 4 bases, with 8 bases separating them. This CDR3 region has 13 residues. The CDR3, as DNA: TGTGCCAGCTCACCAGGGGAGGCCTATGGCTACACCTTC. Translating gives CASSPGEAYGYTF. Variable domain in full (rest from reference TRBV18 and TRBJ1-2): NAGVMQNPRHLVRRRGQEARLRCSPMKGHSHVYWYRQLPEEGLKFMVYLQKENIIDESGMPKERFSAEFPKEGPSILRIQQVVRGDSAAYFCASSPGEAYGYTFGSGTRLTVV.

The V call is TRBV19, the J call TRBJ1-2; no definite D call. The CDR3 loop spans 14 amino acids. Trimming left V 5 bases short and J 8 bases short, with 18 bases between. Germline V gene data show CDR1 as LNHDA and CDR2 as SQIVND (reference sequence). The DNA for the CDR3 is TGTGCCAGTAGTGATCGGGGAAATCCTACCGGCTACACCTTC. It is translated as CASSDRGNPTGYTF.

The rearrangement uses TRBV29-1 and TRBJ2-5; TRBD2 aligns across 16 bases. V gave up 3 bases and J gave up 2 bases; unmatched junction bases: 21. Germline CDR1 SQVTM, CDR2 ANQGSEA. The CDR3 is 22 amino acids. CDR3: CSVDLVSSTGTSGRANQETQYF. DNA for the CDR3: TGCAGCGTTGACTTGGTGTCCTCAACCGGGACTAGCGGGAGGGCGAATCAAGAGACCCAGTACTTC.

This clone was observed a single time. The junction departs from germline at one end; a sequencing error may be responsible. This chain joins TRBV5-8 and TRBJ1-1; no clear D. Per germline, CDR1 SGHTS and CDR2 YDEGEE. The CDR3 totals 13 residues. The CDR3 region is CASRAGLNTEAFF. The CDR3 DNA is TGTGCCAGCAGGGCAGGCCTGAATACTGAAGCTTTCTTT. The full variable domain, in which reference TRBV5-8 and TRBJ1-1 provide the parts outside the CDR3, is EAGVTQSPTHLIKTRGQQATLRCSPISGHTSVYWYQQALGLGLQFLLWYDEGEERNRGNFPPRFSGRQFPNYSSELNVNALELEDSALYLCASRAGLNTEAFFGQGTRLTVV.

The chain recombines TRBV28 with TRBJ1-5; possible D gene TRBD1, 6 bases. The CDR3 is 16 residues long. Trimming removed 5 bases at V and 0 bases at J, with 14 bases between. The V gene's germline CDR1 is MDHEN and CDR2 SYDVKM. The CDR3 reads CASSETGIYSNQPQHF. DNA of the CDR3: TGTGCCAGCAGTGAAACAGGGATTTATAGCAATCAGCCCCAGCATTTT.

The chain couples TRBV11-3 to TRBJ2-7; 10 bases align to TRBD1. V shed 5 bases, J shed 4 bases, and the junction held 8 bases outside the gene matches. Germline V lookup: CDR1 SGHNT, CDR2 YENEEA. This CDR3 is built from 15 residues. The DNA for the CDR3 is TGTGCCAGCAGCCCACGACAGGGGGCAATTTACGAGCAGTACTTC. Protein sequence: CASSPRQGAIYEQYF.

Here the CDR3 reads CASSLQDRPNYGYTF. CDR3 bases: TGTGCCAGCAGCTTGCAGGACAGGCCTAACTATGGCTACACCTTC. This chain links TRBV5-6 with TRBJ1-2, with 7 bases identical to TRBD1. CDR3 length: 15 amino acids. Per the germline V gene, CDR1 is SGHDT and CDR2 is YYEEEE. With 1 base clipped from V and 0 bases from J, the junction kept 3 bases outside the gene matches.

The rearrangement uses TRBV7-3 and TRBJ2-7, with unresolved D. Per germline, CDR1 SGHTA and CDR2 FQGTGA. CDR3 length: 11 amino acids. Trimming left V 5 bases short and J 5 bases short, with 7 bases between. DNA for the CDR3: TGTGCCAGCAGCCCTATTAACGAGCAGTACTTC. It yields the protein CASSPINEQYF.

This chain joins TRBV10-3 and TRBJ2-5, with TRBD2 identical over 13 bases. CDR3 length equals 16 residues. The germline V gene has CDR1 ENHRY and CDR2 SYGVKD. The ends lost 2 bases at V and 5 bases at J; junction bases unmatched: 5. The CDR3 DNA is TGTGCCATCAGTGAGGGACTAGCGGGAGTACGGGAGACCCAGTACTTC. Its translation: CAISEGLAGVRETQYF.

The chain is built from TRBV2 and TRBJ2-3, with D unresolved. Germline loops: CDR1 SNHLY, CDR2 FYNNEI. Trimming took off 3 bases at V and 9 bases at J, with 10 bases between the two ends. The CDR3 consists of 12 residues. CDR3 loop: CASSEALPTQYF. The CDR3 coding sequence is TGTGCCAGCAGTGAGGCCCTTCCGACGCAGTATTTT.

The V gene is TRBV7-9, the J gene TRBJ2-7; 12 bases fit TRBD2. The CDR3 length is 13 residues. The V segment lost 5 bases and the J segment 6 bases; nucleotides outside the gene matches: 2. Germline loops: CDR1 SEHNR, CDR2 FQNEAQ (reference sequence). The CDR3 loop reads CASSPGLAGEQYF. The CDR3 region has the DNA TGTGCCAGCAGCCCGGGACTAGCGGGCGAGCAGTACTTC.

The V call is TRBV6-6, the J call TRBJ2-5; TRBD2 is a possible D gene (5 bases). V was trimmed by 6 bases and J by 2 bases, leaving 13 bases between them. CDR1 and CDR2 (germline): MNHNY, SVGAGI (reference sequence). The CDR3 spans 14 residues. The CDR3 DNA reads TGTGCCAGCAGGCCACCGGACTTGCAAGAGACCCAGTACTTC. This encodes CASRPPDLQETQYF.

V gene TRBV6-5 combines with J gene TRBJ2-3; no definite D call. Germline values: CDR1 MNHEY, CDR2 SVGAGI. The CDR3 loop spans 15 amino acids. V was pared by 5 bases and J by 1 base, with 13 bases between. The CDR3 DNA reads TGTGCCAGCAGTCCTTATGGCGGCGGCACAGATACGCAGTATTTT. This codes for CASSPYGGGTDTQYF.

The chain has TRBV4-1 and TRBJ2-7, with a weak D call TRBD2 (5 bases). The CDR3 covers 19 residues. Per germline, CDR1 MGHRA and CDR2 YSYEKL. Trimming shortened V by 1 base and J by 2 bases, and 24 bases separated the two germline ends. For the CDR3, the DNA is TGCGCCAGCAGCCAAGGATCGGAGCGGCGACCCGCTGGCCCCTACGAGCAGTACTTC. As protein: CASSQGSERRPAGPYEQYF.

V and J are TRBV28 and TRBJ2-5; D remains ambiguous. With the DNA end fitting TRBJ2-7 better, the J assignment may be wrong. Germline V lookup: CDR1 MDHEN, CDR2 SYDVKM. CDR3 length equals 12 residues. The CDR3: CASSPKFYEQYF. Written as DNA, the CDR3 is TGTGCCAGCAGCCCAAAGTTCTACGAGCAGTACTTC.

This clone has only one observation. Germline is not matched at one junction end, which may reflect a read error. The V and J genes are TRBV7-9 and TRBJ1-2, with D unresolved. Per the germline V gene, CDR1 is SEHNR and CDR2 is FQNEAQ (reference sequence). The CDR3 runs 12 residues. The CDR3 loop reads CSSSLRVSGYTF. CDR3 DNA sequence: TGTTCCAGCAGCTTACGAGTTTCAGGCTACACCTTC.

V usage is TRBV28 and J usage is TRBJ1-3; perhaps TRBD1 as D (5 bases). Germline V gives CDR1 MDHEN, CDR2 SYDVKM. CDR3 length: 15 residues. Trimming left V 3 bases short and J 1 base short, with 10 bases between. This chain's CDR3 is CASSLGGISGNTIYF. The CDR3 DNA sequence: TGTGCCAGCAGTTTGGGGGGGATTTCTGGAAACACCATATATTTT.

The chain employs TRBV4-1 and TRBJ2-1; D is possibly TRBD2 (5 bases). The V gene lost 0 bases and the J gene lost 0 bases, with 9 bases spanning the gap. This CDR3 is 16 amino acids long. Germline CDR1 is MGHRA and CDR2 is YSYEKL. CDR3 DNA sequence: TGCGCCAGCAGCCAAGAACCGGGGAGCTCCTACAATGAGCAGTTCTTC. Its protein is CASSQEPGSSYNEQFF.

This chain links TRBV28 with TRBJ2-1, with D perhaps TRBD2 (6 bases). Germline V gives CDR1 MDHEN, CDR2 SYDVKM. This CDR3 comprises 14 residues. The V end was cut by 5 bases, the J end by 2 bases, with 10 bases between. This CDR3 reads CASSRASAYNEQFF. DNA of the CDR3: TGTGCCAGCAGTCGGGCTAGCGCCTACAATGAGCAGTTCTTC.

J is TRBJ2-7 and V is TRBV29-1, with D maybe TRBD2 (7 bases). Trimming took 4 bases from V and 4 from J, leaving 14 bases between them. The CDR3 extends over 13 amino acids. Germline V gene lookup returns CDR1 SQVTM and CDR2 ANQGSEA. The CDR3 DNA follows: TGCAGCGTTGGGGCAGGGGAGGGTTACGAGCAGTACTTC. The encoded protein is CSVGAGEGYEQYF.

The chain uses TRBV11-2 and TRBJ2-7; 11 bases line up with TRBD2. CDR1 is SGHAT and CDR2 is FQNNGV in the germline V gene. This CDR3 contains 16 residues. V dropped 5 bases and J dropped 7; count of bases not matched to a gene: 13. This chain's CDR3 is CASSGLTSGSSGEQYF. CDR3 nucleotide sequence: TGTGCCAGCAGCGGTCTTACTAGCGGGAGTTCTGGTGAGCAGTACTTC. Drawing the rest from reference TRBV11-2 and TRBJ2-7, the complete variable domain is EAGVAQSPRYKIIEKRQSVAFWCNPISGHATLYWYQQILGQGPKLLIQFQNNGVVDDSQLPKDRFSAERLKGVDSTLKIQPAKLEDSAVYLCASSGLTSGSSGEQYFGPGTRLTVT.

This clone has a single count. The genes are TRBV28 and TRBJ2-1; TRBD1 is a possible D gene (6 bases). V lost 7 bases, J lost 1 base, and 17 bases lay in between. CDR3 length equals 16 residues. Germline assignment: CDR1 MDHEN and CDR2 SYDVKM. The CDR3, as DNA: TGTGCCAGCACTACGGTGGGGGCCGGGTCCTACAATGAGCAGTTCTTC. This encodes CASTTVGAGSYNEQFF.

Concerning this clone itself: One junction end does not reproduce the germline sequence, and a read error may be involved. V is TRBV7-9 and J is TRBJ1-1; 8 nucleotides line up with TRBD1. This CDR3 is built from 15 residues. Germline values: CDR1 SEHNR, CDR2 FQNEAQ (reference sequence). The CDR3 is CSSSYWTGFSTEAFF. CDR3 nucleotide sequence: TGTTCCAGCAGCTACTGGACAGGGTTCAGCACTGAAGCTTTCTTT.

The V call is TRBV27, the J call TRBJ1-4, with D possibly being TRBD1 (6 bases). Germline lookup yields CDR1 MNHEY and CDR2 SMNVEV (reference sequence). This CDR3 region has 16 residues. The V end lost 2 bases, the J end lost 8 bases, and 18 bases lay between the germline ends. CDR3 residues: CASSLGQGPRREKLFF. The DNA of the CDR3 is TGTGCCAGCAGTTTAGGTCAGGGGCCCCGTCGGGAAAAACTGTTTTTT.